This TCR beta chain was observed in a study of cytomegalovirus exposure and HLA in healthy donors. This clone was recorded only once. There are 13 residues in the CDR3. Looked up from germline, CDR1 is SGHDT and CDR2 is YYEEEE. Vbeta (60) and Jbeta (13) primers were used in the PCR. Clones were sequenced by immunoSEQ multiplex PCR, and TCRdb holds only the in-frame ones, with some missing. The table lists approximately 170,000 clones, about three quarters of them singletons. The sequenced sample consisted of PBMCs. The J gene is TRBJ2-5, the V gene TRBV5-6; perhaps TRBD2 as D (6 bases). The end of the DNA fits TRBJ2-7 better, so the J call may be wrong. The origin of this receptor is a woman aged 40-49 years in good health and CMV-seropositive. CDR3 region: CASSWTMETEQYF. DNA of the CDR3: TGTGCCAGCAGCTGGACTATGGAAACCGAGCAGTACTTC.